The rows below give T cell receptor beta chains drawn from one sample of a study of shared clonotypes between healthy human individuals. Repertoires were generated with immunoSEQ multiplex PCR, while TCRdb's copy carries only in-frame clones and drops some. Of 550,000 to 650,000 clones listed, approximately 96% are singletons. Sequenced sample: naive CD8+ T cells sorted from blood. The receptors here all came from a young woman in good health. CDR3s include the opening cysteine and the closing phenylalanine or tryptophan. A D gene is named only where the DNA matches it firmly. For some rows the clone size is stated as once, few or many, or as a class when expanded; others skip it.

len	abundance	j_gene	v_gene	d_gene	CDR3aa
13	NA	TRBJ2-1	TRBV5-1	NA	CASSSPLENEQFF
16	NA	TRBJ2-1	TRBV7-9	TRBD2	CASSEGLAGVVNEQFF
15	once	TRBJ2-1	TRBV5-1	TRBD2	CASIKTSGGYNEQFF
15	few	TRBJ2-5	TRBV6-5	NA	CASSLGSGSVETQYF
14	once	TRBJ2-7	TRBV7-6	NA	CASSLAVSSYEQYF
13	NA	TRBJ2-4	TRBV2	NA	CASSEDGLDIQYF
13	NA	TRBJ1-1	TRBV4-1	NA	CASSQERVSEAFF
14	NA	TRBJ2-4	TRBV29-1	NA	CSVLGPGGKNIQYF
13	NA	TRBJ1-1	TRBV15	NA	CATSSRGLSEAFF
14	NA	TRBJ2-7	TRBV5-1	NA	CASSAERQYYEQYF
15	NA	TRBJ1-1	TRBV19	TRBD1	CASSPGTGLGTEAFF
14	NA	TRBJ2-5	TRBV7-9	NA	CASSKDGLQETQYF
22	NA	TRBJ2-1	TRBV4-1	NA	CASSQDQLGQTTKPSSYNEQFF
18	NA	TRBJ2-2	TRBV28	TRBD2	CASSLFFPSGGIHGELFF
14	NA	TRBJ2-7	TRBV5-1	NA	CASRPPGPPYEQYF
16	NA	TRBJ2-7	TRBV4-1	TRBD2	CASSQRSGGSSYEQYF
14	NA	TRBJ2-1	TRBV5-8	NA	CASSFRVAGNEQFF
15	NA	TRBJ2-1	TRBV27	NA	CASTLGTTGMSEQFF
13	NA	TRBJ1-1	TRBV10-3	NA	CAVLPGGRTEAFF
15	NA	TRBJ2-4	TRBV4-1	NA	CASSQDPGAIAIQYF
15	NA	TRBJ2-7	TRBV18	NA	CASSPSLAPFYEQYF
13	NA	NA	TRBV2	NA	CASGGQPTYEQYF
11	NA	TRBJ2-7	TRBV30	NA	CAWSVSYEQYF
15	NA	TRBJ2-1	TRBV7-9	TRBD2	CASSQSSGRADEQFF
18	NA	TRBJ2-5	TRBV27	NA	CASIPTPTGPNSQETQYF
13	NA	TRBJ2-7	TRBV28	NA	CASATAFSYEQYF
12	NA	TRBJ2-7	TRBV7-2	NA	CASTSEGYEQYF
18	NA	TRBJ2-7	TRBV28	NA	CASSTNPSQGPLSYEQYF
14	NA	TRBJ2-3	TRBV15	TRBD2	CATSGGSSTDTQYF
14	NA	TRBJ1-2	TRBV19	NA	CASSIYPANYGYTF
15	NA	TRBJ2-3	TRBV27	NA	CASSPSGRGTDTQYF
12	NA	TRBJ2-7	TRBV7-9	NA	CASSGQSYEQYF
15	NA	TRBJ2-7	TRBV5-4	NA	CASSPSPSSGYEQYF
15	NA	TRBJ2-7	TRBV7-3	NA	CASSLRGQLPDKQYF
16	NA	TRBJ2-5	TRBV5-4	NA	CASSLVGGGDLETQYF
14	NA	TRBJ1-6	TRBV6-5	NA	CASSYLGFNSPLHF
11	few	TRBJ2-2	TRBV27	NA	CASRGAGELFF
17	NA	TRBJ2-7	TRBV11-2	NA	CASSGKGGEDYSYEQYF
15	NA	NA	TRBV7-2	TRBD1	CASSHGQGRPYEQYF
14	NA	TRBJ2-2	TRBV6-6	NA	CASSYFSRAGELFF
16	NA	TRBJ2-2	TRBV28	NA	CASSPRRYANTGELFF
13	NA	TRBJ2-7	TRBV5-1	NA	CASSSSTAYEQYF
13	NA	TRBJ1-1	TRBV10-1	NA	CASSETHQAEAFF
13	NA	TRBJ1-2	TRBV7-9	NA	CASSQLQNYGYTF
15	NA	TRBJ2-3	TRBV2	TRBD2	CASKVGGRPTDTQYF
16	NA	TRBJ2-3	TRBV9	TRBD2	CASSGTSGSIPDTQYF
12	NA	TRBJ2-1	TRBV29-1	TRBD2	CSIAGAYNEQFF
14	NA	TRBJ1-4	TRBV7-9	NA	CASSPPDGNEKLFF
13	NA	TRBJ2-7	TRBV27	TRBD1	CASRPGTGAEQYF
17	NA	TRBJ2-1	TRBV7-2	TRBD2	CASSLGVRAGGYNEQFF
13	NA	TRBJ1-1	TRBV5-6	NA	CASSLEANTEAFF
14	NA	TRBJ2-1	TRBV10-3	TRBD1	CAVRQGSSYNEQFF
18	NA	TRBJ1-1	TRBV10-3	NA	CAISVSREVYQKPAEAFF
15	few	TRBJ2-3	TRBV9	NA	CASSVGGQYTDTQYF
16	NA	TRBJ1-1	TRBV7-9	NA	CASSPRRFGQNTEAFF
12	NA	TRBJ2-7	TRBV7-9	NA	CASSLGDYEQYF
16	NA	TRBJ2-7	TRBV27	TRBD1	CASSLSTGQGTYEQYF
11	once	TRBJ2-5	TRBV7-8	NA	CASSYEETQYF
13	NA	TRBJ1-5	TRBV15	NA	CATSRDRYQPQHF
15	NA	TRBJ2-1	TRBV6-1	TRBD2	CASRPGTSGSEEQFF